This T cell receptor (beta chain) comes out of a study of immune heterogeneity within non-small cell lung tumors. Worth noting for this clonotype: The target antigen is unknown.

Bulk tumor genomic DNA was the template, and each sample received around 560 ng. Biopsies that were spaced far apart were taken, several per primary tumor, during surgery. Patients underwent curative surgery for non-small cell lung cancer (untreated and newly diagnosed). It was with 32 V and 13 J primers that multiplex PCR amplified TCR beta CDR3. TCRdb fed the multiplex PCR reads into MiXCR, producing one record per CDR3 protein. The sample lists 12,000 to 15,000 distinct CDR3 sequences, over 25% seen once, with about 16% in the top ten. Whole-study results and caveats: Local T-cell clonality correlated moderately but significantly with local tumor mutational burden (R 0.3 to 0.35). Different tumor locations in one patient shared dominant CDR3 beta clonotypes yet harbored unique high-frequency clones.

The sample was lung tumor tissue. This TCR was sampled from a woman aged 50 to 65 with non-small cell lung cancer.

The CDR3: CASSIEGTINEQYF. The CDR3 nucleotides read TGTGCCAGCTCCATAGAGGGGACAATTAACGAGCAGTACTTC. The chain joins TRBV18 to TRBJ2-7; tentatively, D is TRBD1 (6 bases). The CDR3 is made up of 14 amino acids. V was clipped by 6 bases and J by 5 bases, with 17 bases between them. Germline V lookup: CDR1 KGHSH, CDR2 LQKENI.